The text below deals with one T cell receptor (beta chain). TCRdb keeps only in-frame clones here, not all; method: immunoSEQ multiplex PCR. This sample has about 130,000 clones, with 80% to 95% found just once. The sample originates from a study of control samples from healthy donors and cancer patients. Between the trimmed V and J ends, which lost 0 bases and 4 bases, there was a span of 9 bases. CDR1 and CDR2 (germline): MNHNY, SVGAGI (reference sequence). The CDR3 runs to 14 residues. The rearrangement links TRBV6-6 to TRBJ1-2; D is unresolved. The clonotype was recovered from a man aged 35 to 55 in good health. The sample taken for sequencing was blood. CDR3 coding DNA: TGTGCCAGCAGTTACTCGGACGCGAGCTATGGCTACACCTTC. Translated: CASSYSDASYGYTF.